The 14 T cell receptor beta chains in this list originate from one sample, sequenced in a study of cytomegalovirus exposure and HLA in healthy donors. The PCR ran on 60 Vbeta and 13 Jbeta primers. The repertoire was sequenced with immunoSEQ multiplex PCR; TCRdb's copy has only in-frame clones and lacks some. The sample yields about 180,000 clones, 80% seen once. Sequenced: PBMCs. These receptors were collected from a girl aged 10-17 years in good health and CMV-seropositive.

The gene calls are TRBV7-9 and TRBJ1-2, with D possibly being TRBD1 (6 bases). The CDR3 runs to 16 residues. From germline, CDR1 is SEHNR and CDR2 FQNEAQ (reference sequence). The V end lost 3 bases, the J end lost 0 bases, and 14 bases lay between the germline ends. The CDR3 sequence: CASSLARTVTNYGYTF. The CDR3 DNA reads as TGTGCCAGCAGCTTGGCGCGGACAGTGACTAACTATGGCTACACCTTC.

The genes are TRBV11-2 and TRBJ2-1, with D perhaps matching TRBD1 (6 bases). This CDR3 region has 16 residues. Trimming shortened V by 1 base and J by 2 bases, and 12 bases separated the two germline ends. CDR1 is SGHAT, CDR2 FQNNGV, per germline. The CDR3 sequence is CASSLVAQGTYNEQFF. The DNA for the CDR3 is TGTGCCAGCAGCTTAGTCGCCCAGGGGACCTACAATGAGCAGTTCTTC. The full variable domain, completed using reference TRBV11-2 and TRBJ2-1, is EAGVAQSPRYKIIEKRQSVAFWCNPISGHATLYWYQQILGQGPKLLIQFQNNGVVDDSQLPKDRFSAERLKGVDSTLKIQPAKLEDSAVYLCASSLVAQGTYNEQFFGPGTRLTVL.

The genes are TRBV27 and TRBJ2-7, with D perhaps matching TRBD1 (6 bases). Trimming left V 2 bases short and J 7 bases short, with 24 bases between. The CDR3 consists of 17 residues. Looked up from germline, CDR1 is MNHEY and CDR2 is SMNVEV (reference sequence). The DNA of the CDR3 is TGTGCCAGCAGTTTAGGGGGTTGGGGGACACCCACGATGGAGCAGTACTTC. The encoded protein is CASSLGGWGTPTMEQYF.

V and J are TRBV5-1 and TRBJ2-5; 8 bases agree with TRBD2. CDR3 size: 14 residues. V trimming: 3 bases; J trimming: 2 bases; junction bases outside the gene matches: 3. Germline V gives CDR1 SGHRS, CDR2 YFSETQ. The CDR3 DNA sequence: TGCGCCAGCAGCTCGGAGCGGGAGCAAGAGACCCAGTACTTC. This codes for CASSSEREQETQYF.

This rearrangement joins TRBV29-1 to TRBJ1-1; no clear D. Germline values: CDR1 SQVTM, CDR2 ANQGSEA. This CDR3 region has 12 residues. The V end was cut by 4 bases, the J end by 5 bases, with 11 bases between. The CDR3 spells CSVGELVTEAFF. The CDR3 nucleotides read TGCAGCGTTGGGGAGTTGGTGACTGAAGCTTTCTTT.

This chain uses TRBV10-1 with TRBJ2-1, with a weak D call TRBD1 (6 bases). This CDR3 region has 15 residues. CDR1 is WNHNN, CDR2 SYGVQD, per germline (reference sequence). Trimming took 6 bases from V and 0 from J, leaving 12 bases between them. The CDR3 is CASSRQEDSYNEQFF. In DNA form, the CDR3 reads TGCGCCAGCAGCAGACAGGAGGACTCCTACAATGAGCAGTTCTTC.

The chain employs TRBV7-8 and TRBJ2-1, with a tentative D call TRBD2 (5 bases). Per the germline V gene, CDR1 is SGHVS and CDR2 is FQNEAQ. The CDR3 is 15 residues long. The V gene lost 5 bases and the J gene lost 0 bases, with 11 bases spanning the gap. The chain's CDR3 is CASSRGGRSYNEQFF. The CDR3 DNA reads as TGTGCCAGCAGCCGCGGAGGTCGCTCCTACAATGAGCAGTTCTTC.

This clone occurred a few times. The chain has TRBV5-1 and TRBJ2-7; 8 bases line up with TRBD2. The V segment lost 4 bases and the J segment 4 bases; nucleotides outside the gene matches: 10. The CDR3 has 15 residues. Germline V gives CDR1 SGHRS, CDR2 YFSETQ. The CDR3 DNA reads as TGCGCCAGCAGCCCCGGGGGGGTGATAAGATACGAGCAGTACTTC. Encoded protein: CASSPGGVIRYEQYF. Together with reference TRBV5-1 and TRBJ2-7, the CDR3 gives the full variable domain: KAGVTQTPRYLIKTRGQQVTLSCSPISGHRSVSWYQQTPGQGLQFLFEYFSETQRNKGNFPGRFSGRQFSNSRSEMNVSTLELGDSALYLCASSPGGVIRYEQYFGPGTRLTVT.

This chain links TRBV13 with TRBJ1-2, with 8 bases identical to TRBD1. The CDR3 runs 16 residues. With 0 bases clipped from V and 3 bases from J, the junction kept 6 bases outside the gene matches. Germline V gene data show CDR1 as PRHDT and CDR2 as FYEKMQ (reference sequence). The CDR3 coding sequence is TGTGCCAGCAGCTTAGGAGGGACAGGTAGAGACTATGGCTACACCTTC. Protein sequence: CASSLGGTGRDYGYTF. Together with reference TRBV13 and TRBJ1-2, the CDR3 gives the full variable domain: AAGVIQSPRHLIKEKRETATLKCYPIPRHDTVYWYQQGPGQDPQFLISFYEKMQSDKGSIPDRFSAQQFSDYHSELNMSSLELGDSALYFCASSLGGTGRDYGYTFGSGTRLTVV.

In this sample, this clone turned up once. V usage is TRBV6-5 and J usage is TRBJ2-1; TRBD2 agrees at 8 bases. Germline lookup yields CDR1 MNHEY and CDR2 SVGAGI. V was pared by 7 bases and J by 9 bases, with 14 bases of the junction left unmatched. The CDR3 extends over 15 amino acids. CDR3 sequence (DNA): TGTGCCAGCAACCCCCCGGGACTAGTGGGTGGTGAGCAGTTCTTC. Translating it yields CASNPPGLVGGEQFF.

This clone was counted only a few times. The chain employs TRBV2 and TRBJ1-2, with 7 nucleotides matching TRBD1. This CDR3 has 13 residues. V shed 0 bases and J 8 bases; nucleotides not matched to a gene: 3. Germline lookup yields CDR1 SNHLY and CDR2 FYNNEI. The CDR3 is CASSEAQGRGYTF. The DNA of the CDR3 is TGTGCCAGCAGTGAAGCACAGGGGAGGGGCTACACCTTC.

The chain links TRBV9 to TRBJ2-5; TRBD2 matches 9 bases. Germline V lookup: CDR1 SGDLS, CDR2 YYNGEE. The junction had 16 bases not matched to a gene; V was cut back by 2 bases and J by 5 bases. The CDR3 is 18 amino acids. CDR3 nucleotide sequence: TGTGCCAGCAGCGTCTCCCTAGGGGGGCGGGAGGGCCTCGAGACCCAGTACTTC. It codes for CASSVSLGGREGLETQYF.

V and J are TRBV30 and TRBJ1-2; D ambiguous. Trimming shortened V by 2 bases and J by 7 bases, and 8 bases separated the two germline ends. CDR1 is GTSNPN, CDR2 SVGIG, per germline (reference sequence). The CDR3 covers 11 residues. The CDR3 spells CAWSTTTGYTF. For the CDR3, the DNA is TGTGCCTGGAGTACGACAACTGGCTACACCTTC.

This chain links TRBV29-1 with TRBJ2-5, with a tentative D call TRBD1 (5 bases). The J call may not be correct, given that the DNA end is closer to TRBJ2-7. The CDR3 length is 13 residues. The germline V gene has CDR1 SQVTM and CDR2 ANQGSEA. CDR3 DNA: TGCAGCGTTGGCCAGGGTAGCTCCTACGAGCAGTACTTC. It is translated as CSVGQGSSYEQYF.